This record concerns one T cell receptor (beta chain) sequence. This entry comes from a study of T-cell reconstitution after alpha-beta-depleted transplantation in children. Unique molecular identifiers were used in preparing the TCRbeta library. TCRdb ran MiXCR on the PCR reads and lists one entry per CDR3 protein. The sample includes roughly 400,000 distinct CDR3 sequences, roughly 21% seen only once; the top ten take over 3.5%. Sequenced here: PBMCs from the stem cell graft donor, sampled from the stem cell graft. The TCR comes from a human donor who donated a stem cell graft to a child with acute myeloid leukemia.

The CDR3 spells CASSLSRERLTDTQYF. For the CDR3, the DNA is TGTGCCAGCAGCTTAAGCCGGGAGCGTTTAACAGATACGCAGTATTTT. The rearrangement joins TRBV11-2 to TRBJ2-3, with a weak D call TRBD2 (6 bases). Germline V gene data show CDR1 as SGHAT and CDR2 as FQNNGV. This CDR3 has 16 amino acids. The germline V and J ends were trimmed by 2 bases and 3 bases, with 15 bases remaining between them.